This T cell receptor (beta chain) was observed in a study of T cells in Graves' hyperthyroidism and ophthalmopathy. Regarding this clonotype: What it recognizes is unknown.

Study outcomes and limitations: Patients with ophthalmopathy were separated from those with stable hyperthyroidism by a 13 V-J model.

The CDR3 regions of TCR beta were amplified from RNA transcripts. During a first-round RT-PCR of the TCR CDR3, the HTBI primer set was used. TCRdb re-called the multiplex PCR reads with MiXCR, one entry per CDR3 protein. The repertoire holds 300,000 to 350,000 distinct CDR3 sequences, with 18% as singletons. This CDR3 contains 16 residues. CDR1 LGHDT and CDR2 YNNKEL come from the germline V gene (reference sequence). The germline V and J ends were trimmed by 0 bases and 10 bases, with 18 bases remaining between them. For Graves' hyperthyroidism to be stable, ophthalmopathy could not progress within 18 months. Those patients with uncontrolled infection, other autoimmune disease, pregnancy or lactation were excluded. Clinical symptoms, serum thyroxine and TRAb, thyroid ultrasound and orbital computed tomography were used for the diagnoses.

This chain uses TRBV3-1 with TRBJ1-4; D is ambiguous. This sequence was found in a woman aged 45-65 years with Graves' hyperthyroidism. Sequenced input: blood. CDR3 region: CASSQDFGEYSGKLFF. The CDR3 DNA is TGTGCCAGCAGCCAAGATTTTGGGGAGTATAGTGGAAAACTGTTTTTT.